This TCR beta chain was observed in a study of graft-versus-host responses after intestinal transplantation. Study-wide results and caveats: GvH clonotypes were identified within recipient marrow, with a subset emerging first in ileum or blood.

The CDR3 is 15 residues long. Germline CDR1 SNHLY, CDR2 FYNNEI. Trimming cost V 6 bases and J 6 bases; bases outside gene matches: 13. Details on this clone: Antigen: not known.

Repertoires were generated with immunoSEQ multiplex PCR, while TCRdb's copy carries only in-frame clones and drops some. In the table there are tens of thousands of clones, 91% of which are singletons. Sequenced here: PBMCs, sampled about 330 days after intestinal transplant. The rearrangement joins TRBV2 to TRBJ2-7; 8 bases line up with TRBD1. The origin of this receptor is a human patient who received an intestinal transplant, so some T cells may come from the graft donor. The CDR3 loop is CASSARGIQGAEQYF. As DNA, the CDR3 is TGTGCCAGCAGCGCCCGGGGGATCCAGGGGGCCGAGCAGTACTTC.